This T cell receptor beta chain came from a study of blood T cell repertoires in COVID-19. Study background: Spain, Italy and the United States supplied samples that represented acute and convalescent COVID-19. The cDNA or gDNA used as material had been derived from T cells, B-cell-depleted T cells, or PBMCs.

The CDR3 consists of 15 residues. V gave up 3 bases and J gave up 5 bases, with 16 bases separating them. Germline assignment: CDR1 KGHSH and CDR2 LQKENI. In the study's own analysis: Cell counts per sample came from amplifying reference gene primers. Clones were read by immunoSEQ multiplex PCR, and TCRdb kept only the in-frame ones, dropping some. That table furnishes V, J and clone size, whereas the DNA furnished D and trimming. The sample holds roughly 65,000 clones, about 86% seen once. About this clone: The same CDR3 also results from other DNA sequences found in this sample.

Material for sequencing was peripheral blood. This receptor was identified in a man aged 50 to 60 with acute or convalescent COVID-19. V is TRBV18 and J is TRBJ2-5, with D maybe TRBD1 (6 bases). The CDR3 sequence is CASSPRQVGMETQYF. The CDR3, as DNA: TGTGCCAGCTCACCCAGACAGGTCGGGATGGAGACCCAGTACTTC.